The 10 T cell receptor beta chains below were found in one sample sequenced in a study of shared clonotypes between healthy human individuals. The assay was immunoSEQ multiplex PCR, and TCRdb's table has in-frame clones only and misses some. The repertoire holds over a million clones, roughly 96% seen once, with more than 0.9% in the top ten. Sequenced sample: naive CD4+ T cells sorted from blood. Subset given: CD45RA+ positively selected. These receptor sequences come from a man aged 25-40 years in good health.

The chain couples TRBV29-1 to TRBJ2-5, with 8 bases lining up with TRBD2. In germline, CDR1 is SQVTM, CDR2 ANQGSEA. This CDR3 is 15 amino acids long. Trimming took 6 bases from V and 9 from J; bases not matched to a gene: 18. CDR3 in amino acids: CSVPKGWRGDSAQYF. The CDR3 DNA is TGCAGCGTCCCCAAGGGTTGGCGGGGGGACTCGGCCCAGTACTTC.

The rearrangement joins TRBV6-1 to TRBJ2-2; the D gene is possibly TRBD1 (6 bases). V was cut by 4 bases and J by 7 bases, with 28 bases left in between. The CDR3 is made up of 19 amino acids. Germline V gene data show CDR1 as MNHNS and CDR2 as SASEGT. The CDR3 bases are TGTGCCAGCAGTGGCCTCCTCCGGGACACCTTACACACCATCGGGGAGCTGTTTTTT. Encoded protein: CASSGLLRDTLHTIGELFF.

Concerning this clone: The sample carries other DNA sequences with the same CDR3. The chain has TRBV30 and TRBJ2-1, with D possibly being TRBD2 (6 bases). Germline values: CDR1 GTSNPN, CDR2 SVGIG (reference sequence). The germline V and J ends were trimmed by 3 bases and 0 bases, with 6 bases remaining between them. The CDR3 runs 13 residues. This CDR3 is CAWSGGSYNEQFF. CDR3 in DNA: TGTGCCTGGAGCGGGGGCTCCTACAATGAGCAGTTCTTC. Variable domain in full (rest from reference TRBV30 and TRBJ2-1): SQTIHQWPATLVQPVGSPLSLECTVEGTSNPNLYWYRQAAGRGLQLLFYSVGIGQISSEVPQNLSASRPQDRQFILSSKKLLLSDSGFYLCAWSGGSYNEQFFGPGTRLTVL.

For this clone: The same CDR3 can be traced to other DNA sequences in this sample. The genes are TRBV5-5 and TRBJ1-5; D remains unclear. The CDR3 has 17 residues. Trimming left V 0 bases short and J 1 base short, with 14 bases between. Germline V CDR1 and CDR2: SGHKS, YYEKEE (reference sequence). The CDR3 protein is CASSLGIIGPSNQPQHF. CDR3 in DNA: TGTGCCAGCAGCTTGGGGATTATTGGACCAAGCAATCAGCCCCAGCATTTT.

This clone was detected only once. The chain joins TRBV27 to TRBJ1-4; D gene unclear. CDR3 length: 14 residues. Germline-derived CDR1 and CDR2 are MNHEY and SMNVEV (reference sequence). The V end lost 2 bases, the J end lost 8 bases, and 12 bases lay between the germline ends. Here the CDR3 DNA reads TGTGCCAGCAGTTTAGGACGGGTTGGGGAAAAACTGTTTTTT. It specifies CASSLGRVGEKLFF.

The chain is built from TRBV27 and TRBJ2-1, with D possibly matching TRBD1 (6 bases). Germline-derived CDR1 and CDR2 are MNHEY and SMNVEV (reference sequence). Trimming took off 5 bases at V and 2 bases at J, with 13 bases between the two ends. The CDR3 sequence is 15 residues long. The CDR3 region has the DNA TGTGCCAGCAGTACGACAGGTACCACCTACAATGAGCAGTTCTTC. It codes for CASSTTGTTYNEQFF.

The chain joins TRBV5-1 to TRBJ2-2; D possibly corresponds to TRBD2 (6 bases). The CDR3 length is 15 residues. The germline V and J ends were trimmed by 2 bases and 6 bases, with 14 bases remaining between them. The V gene's germline CDR1 is SGHRS and CDR2 YFSETQ. The CDR3 reads CASSFGWGGAGELFF. The CDR3 DNA sequence: TGCGCCAGCAGCTTCGGTTGGGGAGGTGCCGGGGAGCTGTTTTTT.

This chain connects TRBV10-3 to TRBJ2-1; 13 nucleotides align to TRBD2. The ends lost 6 bases at V and 5 bases at J; junction bases unmatched: 4. CDR1 and CDR2 from the germline V gene are ENHRY and SYGVKD. This CDR3 has 15 amino acids. The CDR3 DNA reads as TGTGCCATCAGCCAGGGGACTAGCGGGAACAATGAGCAGTTCTTC. Translated, it gives CAISQGTSGNNEQFF.

This clone was seen just once. The chain uses TRBV14 and TRBJ2-7; D uncertain. The CDR3 length is 11 residues. V was shortened by 0 bases and J by 9 bases, with 6 bases between the two germline ends. The germline V gene has CDR1 SGHDN and CDR2 FVKESK. The CDR3 DNA reads as TGTGCCAGCAGCCAAGATAGAGGGCAGTACTTC. The encoded protein is CASSQDRGQYF.

The genes are TRBV6-1 and TRBJ2-2; 8 bases map to TRBD1. CDR3 size: 15 residues. Germline V gene data show CDR1 as MNHNS and CDR2 as SASEGT. V lost 5 bases, J lost 4 bases, and 6 bases stayed unmatched. DNA of the CDR3: TGTGCCAGCAGTTCGACAGGGGCGGGCACCGGGGAGCTGTTTTTT. The encoded protein is CASSSTGAGTGELFF.